A single sample is the source of the 2 T cell receptor beta chains below, sequenced in a study of cytomegalovirus exposure and HLA in healthy donors. Primers for the PCR totalled 60 Vbeta and 13 Jbeta. Here immunoSEQ multiplex PCR was the method, and the copy in TCRdb shows in-frame clones only, minus some. The sample consists of some 120,000 clones, approximately 80% of them appearing once. The sequenced sample consisted of PBMCs. These receptors were taken from a woman aged 18-35 years in good health and CMV-seropositive.

The genes are TRBV2 and TRBJ2-7; D might be TRBD1 (5 bases). Germline V lookup: CDR1 SNHLY, CDR2 FYNNEI. The CDR3 covers 14 residues. V shed 2 bases and J shed 5 bases, with 13 bases lying between them. In DNA form, the CDR3 reads TGTGCCAGCAGTGAATTGGCAGGGATCGACGAGCAGTACTTC. Translation: CASSELAGIDEQYF.

The J gene is TRBJ2-3, the V gene TRBV6-6; 7 bases align to TRBD2. The length of the CDR3 is 15 residues. Per the germline V gene, CDR1 is MNHNY and CDR2 is SVGAGI (reference sequence). Germline trimming cut 0 bases from V and 6 bases from J; bases unmatched to any gene: 6. The CDR3 bases are TGTGCCAGCAGTTACTCGTCGGGGGGAATGGATACGCAGTATTTT. The encoded protein is CASSYSSGGMDTQYF.